This T cell receptor beta chain was sequenced during a study of blood T cell repertoires in COVID-19. V shed 4 bases, J shed 4 bases, and the junction held 4 bases outside the gene matches. There are 16 residues in the CDR3. CDR1 is MGHRA, CDR2 YSYEKL, per germline. Sequenced by immunoSEQ multiplex PCR; TCRdb stores in-frame clones only, minus some. The sample records 200,000 to 300,000 clones, around 87% being singletons. This clone showed up many times. The sequenced material came from peripheral blood. The chain combines TRBV4-1 with TRBJ1-6; 10 positions match TRBD1. The receptor's source is a woman aged 35 to 49 who had recovered from COVID-19. CDR3 sequence reads: CASSPGDRGYNSPLHF. The CDR3 nucleotides read TGCGCCAGCAGCCCAGGGGACAGGGGATATAATTCACCCCTCCACTTT.